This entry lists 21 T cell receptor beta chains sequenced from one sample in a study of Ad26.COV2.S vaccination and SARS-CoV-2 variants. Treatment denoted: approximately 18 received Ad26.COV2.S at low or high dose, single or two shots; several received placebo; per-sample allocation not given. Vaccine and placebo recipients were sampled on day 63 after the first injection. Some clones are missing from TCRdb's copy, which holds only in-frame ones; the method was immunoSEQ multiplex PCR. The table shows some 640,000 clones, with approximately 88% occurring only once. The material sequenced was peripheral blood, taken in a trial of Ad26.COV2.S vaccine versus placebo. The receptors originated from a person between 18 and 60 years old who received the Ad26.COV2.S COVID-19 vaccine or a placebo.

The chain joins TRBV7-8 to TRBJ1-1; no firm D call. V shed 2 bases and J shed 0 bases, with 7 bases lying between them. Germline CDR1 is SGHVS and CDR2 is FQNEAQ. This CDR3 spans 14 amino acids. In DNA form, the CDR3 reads TGTGCCAGCAGCTTATGGACGTTGAACACTGAAGCTTTCTTT. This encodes CASSLWTLNTEAFF.

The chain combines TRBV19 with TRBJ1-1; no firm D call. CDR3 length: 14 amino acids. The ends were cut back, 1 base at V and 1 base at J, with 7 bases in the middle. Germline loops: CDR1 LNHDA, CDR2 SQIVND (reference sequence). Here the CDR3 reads CASSIVPGNTEAFF. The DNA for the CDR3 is TGTGCCAGTAGTATAGTACCTGGGAACACTGAAGCTTTCTTT.

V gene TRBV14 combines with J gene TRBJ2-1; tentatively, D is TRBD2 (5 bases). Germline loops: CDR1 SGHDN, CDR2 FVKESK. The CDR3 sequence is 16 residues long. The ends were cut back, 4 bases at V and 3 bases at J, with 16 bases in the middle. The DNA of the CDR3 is TGTGCCAGCAGCCGGAAAAGCGGAACCCTCTACAATGAGCAGTTCTTC. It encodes CASSRKSGTLYNEQFF.

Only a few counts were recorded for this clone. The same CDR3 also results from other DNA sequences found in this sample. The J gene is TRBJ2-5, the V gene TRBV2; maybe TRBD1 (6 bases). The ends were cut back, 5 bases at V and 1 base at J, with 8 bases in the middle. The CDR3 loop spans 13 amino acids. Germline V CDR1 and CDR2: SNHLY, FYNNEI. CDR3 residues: CASSRDTQETQYF. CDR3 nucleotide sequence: TGTGCCAGCAGTAGGGACACCCAAGAGACCCAGTACTTC.

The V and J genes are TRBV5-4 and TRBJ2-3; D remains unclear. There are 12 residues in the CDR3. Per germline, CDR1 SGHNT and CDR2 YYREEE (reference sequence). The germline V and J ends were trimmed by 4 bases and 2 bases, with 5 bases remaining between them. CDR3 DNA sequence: TGTGCCAGCAGCCGGTCCACAGATACGCAGTATTTT. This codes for CASSRSTDTQYF.

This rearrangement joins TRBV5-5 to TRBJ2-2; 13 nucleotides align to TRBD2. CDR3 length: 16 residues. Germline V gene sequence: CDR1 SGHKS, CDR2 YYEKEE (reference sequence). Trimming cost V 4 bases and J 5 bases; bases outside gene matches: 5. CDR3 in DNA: TGTGCCAGCAGCGATTGGGGACTAGCGGGGACCGGGGAGCTGTTTTTT. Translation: CASSDWGLAGTGELFF.

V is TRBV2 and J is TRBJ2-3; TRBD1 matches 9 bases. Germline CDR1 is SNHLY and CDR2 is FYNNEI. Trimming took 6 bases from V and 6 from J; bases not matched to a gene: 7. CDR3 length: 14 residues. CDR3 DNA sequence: TGTGCCAGCAGGCCACAGGGGGCAGGGGATACGCAGTATTTT. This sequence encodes CASRPQGAGDTQYF.

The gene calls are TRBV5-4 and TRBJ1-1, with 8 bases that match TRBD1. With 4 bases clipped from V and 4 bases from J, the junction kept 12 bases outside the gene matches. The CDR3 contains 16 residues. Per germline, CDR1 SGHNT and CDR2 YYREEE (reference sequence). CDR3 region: CASSPPNRGGRTEAFF. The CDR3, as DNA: TGTGCCAGCAGCCCCCCGAACAGGGGGGGACGCACTGAAGCTTTCTTT.

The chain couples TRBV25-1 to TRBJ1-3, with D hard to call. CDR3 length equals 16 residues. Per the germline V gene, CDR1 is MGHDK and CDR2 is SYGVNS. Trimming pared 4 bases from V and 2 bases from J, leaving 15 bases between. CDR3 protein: CASSGLGRVAGNTIYF. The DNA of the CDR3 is TGTGCCAGCAGTGGACTAGGAAGGGTAGCTGGAAACACCATATATTTT.

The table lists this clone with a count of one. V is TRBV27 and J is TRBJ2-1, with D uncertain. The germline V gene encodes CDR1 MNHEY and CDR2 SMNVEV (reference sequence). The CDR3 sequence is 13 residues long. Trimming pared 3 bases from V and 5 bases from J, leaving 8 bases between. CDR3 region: CASSFPLNNEQFF. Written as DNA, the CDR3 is TGTGCCAGCAGTTTTCCTCTTAACAATGAGCAGTTCTTC.

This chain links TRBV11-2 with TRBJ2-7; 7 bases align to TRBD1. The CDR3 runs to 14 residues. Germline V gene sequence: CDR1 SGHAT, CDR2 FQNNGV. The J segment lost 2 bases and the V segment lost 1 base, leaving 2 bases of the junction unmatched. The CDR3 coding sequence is TGTGCCAGCAGCTTAGCCCAGGGGGCCTACGAGCAGTACTTC. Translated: CASSLAQGAYEQYF.

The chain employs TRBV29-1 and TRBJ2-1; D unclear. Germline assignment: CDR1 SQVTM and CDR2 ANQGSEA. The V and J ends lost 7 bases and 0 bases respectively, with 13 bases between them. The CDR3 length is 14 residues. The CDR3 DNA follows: TGCAGCGCCGAGCTTAGTGGCTCCTACAATGAGCAGTTCTTC. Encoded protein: CSAELSGSYNEQFF.

The CDR3, as DNA: TGTGCCAGTATTGACAGGGGGCACGGTCAGCCCCAGCATTTT. This gives the protein CASIDRGHGQPQHF. The chain carries TRBV19 and TRBJ1-5, with TRBD1 matching over 10 bases. Germline V gives CDR1 LNHDA, CDR2 SQIVND (reference sequence). With V trimmed by 7 bases and J by 6 bases, 6 bases remained unmatched. This CDR3 has 14 residues.

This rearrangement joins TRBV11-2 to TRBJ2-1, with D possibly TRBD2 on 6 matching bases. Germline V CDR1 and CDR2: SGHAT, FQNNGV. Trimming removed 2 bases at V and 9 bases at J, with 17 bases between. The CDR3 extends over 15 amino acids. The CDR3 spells CASSLFLGGTIEQFF. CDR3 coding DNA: TGTGCCAGCAGCTTATTTTTGGGGGGTACCATTGAGCAGTTCTTC.

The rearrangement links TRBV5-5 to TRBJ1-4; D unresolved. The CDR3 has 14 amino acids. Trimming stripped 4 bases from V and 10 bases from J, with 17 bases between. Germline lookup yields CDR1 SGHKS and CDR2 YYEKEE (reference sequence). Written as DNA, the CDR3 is TGTGCCAGCAGCCCGCGGACCGACGGAGGAAAACTGTTTTTT. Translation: CASSPRTDGGKLFF.

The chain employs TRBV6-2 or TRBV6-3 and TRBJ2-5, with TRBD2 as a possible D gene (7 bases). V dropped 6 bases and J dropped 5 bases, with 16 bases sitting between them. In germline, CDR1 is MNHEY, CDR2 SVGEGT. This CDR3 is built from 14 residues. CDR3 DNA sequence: TGTGCCAGCAGCCGCGGGGGCCGGGAGGAGACCCAGTACTTC. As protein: CASSRGGREETQYF.

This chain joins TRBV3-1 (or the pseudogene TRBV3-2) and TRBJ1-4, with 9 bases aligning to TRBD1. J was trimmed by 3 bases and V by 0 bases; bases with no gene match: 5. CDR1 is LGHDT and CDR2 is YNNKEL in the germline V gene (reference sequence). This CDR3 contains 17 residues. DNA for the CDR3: TGTGCCAGCAGCCAAGAACGACAGGGGGATGCTAATGAAAAACTGTTTTTT. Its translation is CASSQERQGDANEKLFF.

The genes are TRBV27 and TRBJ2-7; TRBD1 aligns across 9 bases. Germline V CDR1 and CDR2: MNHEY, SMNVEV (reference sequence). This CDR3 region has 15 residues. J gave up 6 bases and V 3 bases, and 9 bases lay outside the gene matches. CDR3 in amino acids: CASSLGQGILSEQYF. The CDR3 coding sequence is TGTGCCAGCAGTTTGGGACAGGGTATTCTCTCCGAGCAGTACTTC.

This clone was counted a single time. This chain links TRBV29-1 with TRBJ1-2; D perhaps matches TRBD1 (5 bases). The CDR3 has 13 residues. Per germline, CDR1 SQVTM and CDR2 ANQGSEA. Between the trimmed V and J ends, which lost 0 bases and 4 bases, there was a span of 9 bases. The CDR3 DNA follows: TGCAGCGTTGAAGAGGGGCAGATCTATGGCTACACCTTC. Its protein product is CSVEEGQIYGYTF.

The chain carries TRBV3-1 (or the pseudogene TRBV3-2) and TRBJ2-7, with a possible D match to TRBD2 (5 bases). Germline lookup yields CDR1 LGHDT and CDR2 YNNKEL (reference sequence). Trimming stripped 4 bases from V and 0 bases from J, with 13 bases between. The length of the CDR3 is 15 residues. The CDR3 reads CASSRGNSASYEQYF. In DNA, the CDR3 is TGTGCCAGCAGCCGGGGTAATAGCGCCTCCTACGAGCAGTACTTC.

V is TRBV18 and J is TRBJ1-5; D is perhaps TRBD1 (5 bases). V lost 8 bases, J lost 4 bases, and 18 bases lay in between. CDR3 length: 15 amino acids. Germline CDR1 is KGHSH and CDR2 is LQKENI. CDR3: CASPLGPTTNQPQHF. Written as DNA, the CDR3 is TGTGCCAGCCCGTTGGGGCCAACCACGAATCAGCCCCAGCATTTT.